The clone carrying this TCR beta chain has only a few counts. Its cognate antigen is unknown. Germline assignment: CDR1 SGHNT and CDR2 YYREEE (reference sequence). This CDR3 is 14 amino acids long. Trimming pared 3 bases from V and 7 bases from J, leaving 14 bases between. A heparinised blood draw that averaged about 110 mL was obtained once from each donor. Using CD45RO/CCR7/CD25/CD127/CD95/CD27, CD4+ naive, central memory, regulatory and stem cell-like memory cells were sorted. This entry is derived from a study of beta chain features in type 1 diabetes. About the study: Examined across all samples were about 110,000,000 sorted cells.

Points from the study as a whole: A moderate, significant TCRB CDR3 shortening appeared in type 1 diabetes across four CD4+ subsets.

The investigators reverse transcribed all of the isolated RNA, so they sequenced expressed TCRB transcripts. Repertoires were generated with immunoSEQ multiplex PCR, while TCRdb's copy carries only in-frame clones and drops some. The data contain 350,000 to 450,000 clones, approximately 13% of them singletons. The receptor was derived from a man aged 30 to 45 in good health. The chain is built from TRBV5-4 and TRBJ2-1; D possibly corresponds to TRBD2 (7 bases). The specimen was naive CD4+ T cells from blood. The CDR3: CASSSGGPLNEQFF. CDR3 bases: TGTGCCAGCAGCTCCGGGGGGCCCCTAAATGAGCAGTTCTTC.